This T cell receptor (beta chain) was sequenced during a study of shared clonotypes between healthy human individuals. In the study overall: CD4 naive and CD4 memory each took three plates per donor, while CD8 naive took two and CD8 memory one.

Regarding the study as a whole: Sequencing of the sorted subsets was shown by rarefaction to be incomplete despite large depth.

In the authors' workflow: ImmunoSEQ supplied junction-only sequences lacking quality scores, so filtering was different. TCRdb keeps only in-frame clones here, not all; method: immunoSEQ multiplex PCR. Clone size and V and J calls were adopted from that table, with D and trimming inferred from the DNA. The table shows 2 million to 3 million clones, with roughly 93% occurring only once. CDR1 and CDR2 from the germline V gene are SGHRS and YFSETQ. V was shortened by 1 base and J by 6 bases, with 13 bases between the two germline ends. The CDR3 is 14 amino acids. As regards this clone: Its antigen remains unidentified.

The source is a man younger than 30 in good health. Some clones in this sample may be carry-over from other donors' samples. The chain joins TRBV5-1 to TRBJ1-2; perhaps TRBD1 as D (6 bases). The sample taken for sequencing was naive CD4+ T cells from PBMCs. Subset described: CD45RA+ positively selected. CDR3 DNA: TGCGCCAGCAGCTTGACAGGGATTAGTGATGGCTACACCTTC. Translation: CASSLTGISDGYTF.